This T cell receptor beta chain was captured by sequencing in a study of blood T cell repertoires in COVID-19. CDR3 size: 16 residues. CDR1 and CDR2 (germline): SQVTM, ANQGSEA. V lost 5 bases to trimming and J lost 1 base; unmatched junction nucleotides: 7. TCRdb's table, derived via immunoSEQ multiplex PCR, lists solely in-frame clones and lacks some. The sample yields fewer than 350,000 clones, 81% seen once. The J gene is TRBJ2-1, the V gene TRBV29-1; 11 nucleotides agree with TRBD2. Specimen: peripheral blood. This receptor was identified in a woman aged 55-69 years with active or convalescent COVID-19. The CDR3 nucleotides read TGCAGCGTTATTAGCGGGGGGGCCGGATCCTACAATGAGCAGTTCTTC. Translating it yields CSVISGGAGSYNEQFF.